The rows below give T cell receptor beta chains drawn from one sample of a study of human T cells and chemical hapten exposure. A single record per CDR3 protein comes from TCRdb applying MiXCR to the RACE reads. This repertoire shows 90,000 or so distinct CDR3 sequences, 8.5% found once; its top ten account for about 2.5%. The material was whole blood, obtained in connection with sensitization to the hapten diphenylcyclopropenone (DPC). All receptors come from a middle-aged man with alopecia areata. Some clones in this sample may be carry-over from other donors' samples. Both conserved end residues are part of each CDR3. A D gene is named only where the DNA matches it firmly. For some rows the clone size is stated as once, few or many, or as a class when expanded; others skip it.

>TRBJ1-5|NA|NA|TRBV5-6
CASSFQAAINQPQHF
TGTGCCAGCAGCTTCCAGGCGGCGATCAATCAGCCCCAGCATTTT
>TRBJ2-3|NA|NA|TRBV7-8
CASSLAFTSTDTQYF
TGTGCCAGCAGCTTAGCGTTCACTAGCACAGATACGCAGTATTTT
>TRBJ2-3|NA|NA|TRBV28
CASSFLLEGADTQYF
TGTGCCAGCAGTTTCCTCCTGGAGGGGGCAGATACGCAGTATTTT
>TRBJ2-5|TRBD2|NA|TRBV5-1
CASSTGGLAGGKTQYF
TGCGCCAGCAGCACAGGCGGACTAGCGGGAGGAAAGACCCAGTACTTC
>TRBJ1-2|NA|few|TRBV7-2
CASSPNREVYGYTF
TGTGCCAGCAGCCCAAATAGAGAAGTCTATGGCTACACCTTC
>TRBJ2-6|NA|few|TRBV19
CASSIVDSGANVLTF
TGTGCCAGTAGTATAGTAGATTCTGGGGCCAACGTCCTGACTTTC
>TRBJ1-2|NA|few|TRBV4-3
CASSQDRAVGHGYTF
TGCGCCAGCAGCCAAGATCGGGCGGTCGGACATGGCTACACCTTC
>TRBJ1-2|NA|NA|TRBV6-6
CASSDKMRVDYGYTF
TGTGCCAGCAGTGATAAAATGCGTGTTGACTATGGCTACACCTTC
>TRBJ1-1|NA|NA|TRBV10-3
CAIKIGERTEAFF
TGTGCCATCAAGATTGGGGAACGCACTGAAGCTTTCTTT
>TRBJ2-2|TRBD1|NA|TRBV24-1
CATMTGQGAPDTGELFF
TGTGCCACCATGACGGGACAGGGGGCGCCGGACACCGGGGAGCTGTTTTTT
>TRBJ2-3|NA|NA|TRBV4-3
CASSQDRGTDTQYF
TGCGCCAGCAGCCAAGATAGGGGAACTGATACGCAGTATTTT
>TRBJ2-5|TRBD1|NA|TRBV30
CAWSGGDRGGRETQYF
TGTGCCTGGAGTGGAGGCGACAGGGGTGGGAGAGAGACCCAGTACTTC
>TRBJ2-3|NA|few|TRBV5-1
CASSVSLGSARTDTQYF
TGCGCCAGCAGCGTCTCCCTAGGTAGCGCTCGCACAGATACGCAGTATTTT
>TRBJ1-1|NA|NA|TRBV12-3/TRBV12-4
CASSLALTGSTEAFF
TGTGCCAGCAGTTTAGCGTTAACGGGTAGCACTGAAGCTTTCTTT
>TRBJ2-3|NA|many|TRBV11-3
CASSTPRGGRTDTQYF
TGTGCCAGCAGCACCCCCAGGGGGGGCCGCACAGATACGCAGTATTTT
>TRBJ2-5|TRBD2|many|TRBV5-4
CASSLTSGFQETQYF
TGTGCCAGCAGCTTGACTAGCGGGTTCCAAGAGACCCAGTACTTC
>TRBJ2-3|NA|many|TRBV2
CASSGVSSTDTQYF
TGTGCCAGCAGTGGCGTATCTAGCACAGATACGCAGTATTTT
>TRBJ2-1|NA|NA|TRBV14
CASSQDVLGNGIYNEQFF
TGTGCCAGCAGCCAAGACGTATTGGGGAACGGAATCTACAATGAGCAGTTCTTC
>TRBJ2-3|NA|NA|TRBV6-2/TRBV6-3
CASSYNGTRADTQYF
TGTGCCAGCAGTTATAATGGGACGCGGGCAGATACGCAGTATTTT
>TRBJ2-1|TRBD2|NA|TRBV10-3
CAISESKLAGGRTYNEQFF
TGTGCCATCAGTGAGTCGAAACTAGCGGGAGGGCGCACCTACAATGAGCAGTTCTTC
>TRBJ2-5|NA|NA|TRBV24-1
CATSDFGAGQETQYF
TGTGCCACCAGTGATTTCGGGGCGGGCCAAGAGACCCAGTACTTC
>TRBJ2-4|NA|NA|TRBV12-3/TRBV12-4
CASSLRTGDIQYF
TGTGCCAGCAGTCTCAGGACCGGGGACATTCAGTACTTC
>TRBJ2-2|NA|many|TRBV7-9
CASSLGGSTGELFF
TGTGCCAGCAGCTTAGGGGGAAGCACCGGGGAGCTGTTTTTT
>TRBJ2-5|NA|few|TRBV14
CASSPGLTETQYF
TGTGCCAGCAGCCCGGGGTTGACAGAGACCCAGTACTTC